Below are 9 T cell receptor beta chains sequenced from a single sample in a study of T cell repertoires in cytomegalovirus infection. Antigens of these TCRs are unknown. From the reads, TCRdb called clonotypes with MiXCR, one entry per CDR3 protein. The table lists about 220,000 distinct CDR3 sequences, 30% to 45% of them singletons, with approximately 60% in the top ten. The source was CD8+ T cells from cultured PBMCs, collected from culture after CMV antigen stimulation. The receptors shown here come from a human donor in good health (CMV status not recorded). Some clones in this sample may be carry-over from other donors' samples.

This chain connects TRBV2 to TRBJ2-7; 13 bases are shared with TRBD2. In germline, CDR1 is SNHLY, CDR2 FYNNEI. V shed 7 bases, J shed 0 bases, and the junction held 6 bases outside the gene matches. The CDR3 sequence is 16 residues long. The CDR3 DNA is TGTGCCAGCATTCGACTAGCGGGGGGCCTCTCCTACGAGCAGTACTTC. Its translation: CASIRLAGGLSYEQYF.

This clonotype came up many times. CDR3 amino acids: CASSLNTNYGYTF. CDR3 bases: TGTGCCAGCAGCTTAAATACCAACTATGGCTACACCTTC. This rearrangement joins TRBV7-2 to TRBJ1-2; D not resolved. The CDR3 is made up of 13 amino acids. V was shortened by 2 bases and J by 2 bases, with 6 bases between the two germline ends. Germline loops: CDR1 SGHTA, CDR2 FQGNSA.

This clonotype was seen only a few times. The chain joins TRBV7-9 to TRBJ2-3, with no clear D. Germline V gene sequence: CDR1 SEHNR, CDR2 FQNEAQ (reference sequence). V dropped 5 bases and J dropped 5 bases, with 8 bases sitting between them. This CDR3 has 12 amino acids. The CDR3 sequence: CASSTIRDTQYF. The DNA of the CDR3 is TGTGCCAGCAGCACCATTAGAGATACGCAGTATTTT.

This chain joins TRBV14 and TRBJ2-3; 10 nucleotides line up with TRBD1. The trim removed 4 bases at V and 0 bases at J, leaving 13 bases unmatched. There are 19 residues in the CDR3. Germline V gives CDR1 SGHDN, CDR2 FVKESK. CDR3 protein: CASSLAGTGDRPSTDTQYF. The DNA of the CDR3 is TGTGCCAGCAGCCTAGCGGGGACAGGGGACCGACCTAGCACAGATACGCAGTATTTT.

The genes are TRBV7-6 and TRBJ2-1; no clear D gene. Trimming took 5 bases from V and 1 from J, leaving 9 bases between them. Germline V lookup: CDR1 SGHVS, CDR2 FNYEAQ. The CDR3 contains 14 residues. DNA for the CDR3: TGTGCCAGCAGCAGTGGGATTTCCTACAATGAGCAGTTCTTC. Protein product: CASSSGISYNEQFF. The variable domain in full, completed from reference TRBV7-6 and TRBJ2-1, reads GAGVSQSPRYKVTKRGQDVALRCDPISGHVSLYWYRQALGQGPEFLTYFNYEAQQDKSGLPNDRFSAERPEGSISTLTIQRTEQRDSAMYRCASSSGISYNEQFFGPGTRLTVL.

The rearrangement links TRBV6-5 to TRBJ2-2; tentatively, D is TRBD2 (5 bases). Trimming cost V 0 bases and J 6 bases, with 11 bases left between them. The CDR3 covers 15 residues. Germline CDR1 and CDR2: MNHEY and SVGAGI. The CDR3 protein is CASSYSTGSAGELFF. CDR3 nucleotide sequence: TGTGCCAGCAGTTACTCGACGGGGTCGGCCGGGGAGCTGTTTTTT.

This clonotype was counted many times. The J gene is TRBJ2-5, the V gene TRBV29-1, with a weak D call TRBD2 (7 bases). The CDR3 runs to 16 residues. Germline values: CDR1 SQVTM, CDR2 ANQGSEA. V was clipped by 3 bases and J by 5 bases, with 22 bases between them. The CDR3 spells CSVEFRSGGLGETQYF. CDR3 nucleotide sequence: TGCAGCGTTGAGTTCCGTTCCGGGGGGCTTGGGGAGACCCAGTACTTC.

J is TRBJ2-1 and V is TRBV27, with 7 positions matching TRBD1. Losses at the gene ends were 5 bases for V and 4 bases for J; bases not matched to a gene: 5. Germline CDR1 and CDR2: MNHEY and SMNVEV (reference sequence). This CDR3 has 14 amino acids. CDR3 residues: CASSPGQAYNEQFF. CDR3 nucleotides: TGTGCCAGCAGTCCCGGACAGGCTTACAATGAGCAGTTCTTC.

This clonotype has more than one count but fewer than ten. The genes are TRBV14 and TRBJ1-3, with D tentatively TRBD1 (6 bases). The V gene lost 4 bases and the J gene lost 4 bases, with 8 bases spanning the gap. Germline V gives CDR1 SGHDN, CDR2 FVKESK. The CDR3 contains 13 residues. CDR3 nucleotide sequence: TGTGCCAGCAGCCCAGGGGCAGGAAACACCATATATTTT. Translating it yields CASSPGAGNTIYF.